This T cell receptor (beta chain) emerged from a study of PD-1 blockade in classical Hodgkin lymphoma. Each patient experienced a relapse that followed autologous stem cell transplantation, and brentuximab vedotin exposure varied. Using immunoSEQ multiplex PCR, the repertoire was profiled, and TCRdb retains in-frame clones only, with some absent. The data contain about 58,000 clones, around 90% of them singletons. The source of this sequence is a human donor with classical Hodgkin lymphoma. This sample comprised peripheral blood mononuclear cells (PBMCs), obtained before the second cycle of nivolumab.

The CDR3 loop is CASASGVERTGSTGELFF. The CDR3 coding sequence is TGTGCCAGCGCATCCGGAGTGGAAAGGACAGGGAGCACCGGGGAGCTGTTTTTT. This rearrangement joins TRBV27 to TRBJ2-2, with 8 bases fitting TRBD1. The CDR3 has 18 amino acids. Germline-derived CDR1 and CDR2 are MNHEY and SMNVEV (reference sequence). Germline trimming cut 8 bases from V and 4 bases from J; bases unmatched to any gene: 18.